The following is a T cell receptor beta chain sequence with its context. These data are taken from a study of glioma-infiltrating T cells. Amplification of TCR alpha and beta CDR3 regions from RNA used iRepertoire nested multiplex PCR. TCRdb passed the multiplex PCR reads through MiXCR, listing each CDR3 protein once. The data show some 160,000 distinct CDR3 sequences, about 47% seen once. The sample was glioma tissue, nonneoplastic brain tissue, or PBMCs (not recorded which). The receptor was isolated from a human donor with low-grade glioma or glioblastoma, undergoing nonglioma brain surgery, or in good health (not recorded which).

The CDR3 region is CAWSAKRTDGHQPQHF. CDR3 DNA: TGTGCCTGGAGTGCTAAAAGGACTGACGGTCACCAGCCCCAGCATTTT. The rearrangement uses TRBV30 and TRBJ1-5, with D hard to call. CDR3 length equals 16 residues. V was cut by 1 base and J by 7 bases, with 20 bases left in between. Germline V gives CDR1 GTSNPN, CDR2 SVGIG (reference sequence).